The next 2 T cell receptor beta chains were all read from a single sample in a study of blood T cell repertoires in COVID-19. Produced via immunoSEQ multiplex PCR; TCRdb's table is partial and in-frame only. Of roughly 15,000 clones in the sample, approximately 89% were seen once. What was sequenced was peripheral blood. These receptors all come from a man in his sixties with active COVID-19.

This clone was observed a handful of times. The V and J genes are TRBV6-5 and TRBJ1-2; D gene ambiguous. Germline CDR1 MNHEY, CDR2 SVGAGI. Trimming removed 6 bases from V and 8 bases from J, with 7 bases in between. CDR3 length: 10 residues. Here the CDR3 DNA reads TGTGCCAGCAGGGAGGACGGCTACACCTTC. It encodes CASREDGYTF.

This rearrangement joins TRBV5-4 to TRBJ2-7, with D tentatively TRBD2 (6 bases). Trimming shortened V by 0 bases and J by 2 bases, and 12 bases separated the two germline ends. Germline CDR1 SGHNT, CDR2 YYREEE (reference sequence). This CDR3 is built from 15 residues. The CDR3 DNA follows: TGTGCCAGCAGCTTGGTCAGTAGCGGCGCCTACGAGCAGTACTTC. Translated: CASSLVSSGAYEQYF.